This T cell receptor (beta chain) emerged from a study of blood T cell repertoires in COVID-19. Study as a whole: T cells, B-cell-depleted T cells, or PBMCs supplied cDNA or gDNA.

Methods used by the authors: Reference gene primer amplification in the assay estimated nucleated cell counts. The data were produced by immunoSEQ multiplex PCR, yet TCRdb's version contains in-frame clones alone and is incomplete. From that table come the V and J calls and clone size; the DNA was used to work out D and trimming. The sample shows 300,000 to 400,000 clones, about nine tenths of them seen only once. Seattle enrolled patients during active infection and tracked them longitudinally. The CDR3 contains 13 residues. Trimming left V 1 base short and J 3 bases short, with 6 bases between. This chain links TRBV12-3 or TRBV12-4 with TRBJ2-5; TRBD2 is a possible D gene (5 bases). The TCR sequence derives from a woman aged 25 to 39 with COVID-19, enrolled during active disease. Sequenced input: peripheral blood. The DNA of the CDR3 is TGTGCCAGCAGTTTAGGGGGAGAAGAGACCCAGTACTTC. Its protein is CASSLGGEETQYF.